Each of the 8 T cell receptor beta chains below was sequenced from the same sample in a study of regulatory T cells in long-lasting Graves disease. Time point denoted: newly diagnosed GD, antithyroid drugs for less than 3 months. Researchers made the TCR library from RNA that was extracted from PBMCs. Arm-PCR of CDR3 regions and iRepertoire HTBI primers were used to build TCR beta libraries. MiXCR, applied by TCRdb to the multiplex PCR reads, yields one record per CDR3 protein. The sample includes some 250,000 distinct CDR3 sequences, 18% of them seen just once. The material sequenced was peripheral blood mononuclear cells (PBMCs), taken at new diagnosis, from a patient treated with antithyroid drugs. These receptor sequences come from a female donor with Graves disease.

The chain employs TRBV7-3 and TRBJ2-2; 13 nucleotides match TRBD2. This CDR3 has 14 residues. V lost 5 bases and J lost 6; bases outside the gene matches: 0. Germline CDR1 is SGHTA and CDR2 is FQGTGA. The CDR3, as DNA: TGTGCCAGCAGCACTAGCGGGAGGGCCGGGGAGCTGTTTTTT. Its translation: CASSTSGRAGELFF.

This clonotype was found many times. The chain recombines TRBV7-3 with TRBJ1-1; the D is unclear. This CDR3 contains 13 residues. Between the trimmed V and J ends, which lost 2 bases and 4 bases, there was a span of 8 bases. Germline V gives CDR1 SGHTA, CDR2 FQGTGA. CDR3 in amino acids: CASSLLPTTEAFF. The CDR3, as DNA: TGTGCCAGCAGCTTACTGCCAACCACTGAAGCTTTCTTT.

CDR3 in amino acids: CASSLGPGLAGSGEQYF. DNA of the CDR3: TGTGCCAGCAGTTTGGGGCCGGGACTAGCGGGATCCGGCGAGCAGTACTTC. The chain joins TRBV28 to TRBJ2-7; the match to TRBD2 covers 13 bases. This CDR3 has 17 amino acids. Per germline, CDR1 MDHEN and CDR2 SYDVKM. V lost 3 bases, J lost 6 bases, and 11 bases stayed unmatched.

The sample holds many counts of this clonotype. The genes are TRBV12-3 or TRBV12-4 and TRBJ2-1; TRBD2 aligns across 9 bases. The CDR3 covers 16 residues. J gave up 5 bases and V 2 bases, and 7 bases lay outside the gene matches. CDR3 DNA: TGTGCCAGCAGTTTATCCCAACGACTAGCGGACAATGAGCAGTTCTTC. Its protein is CASSLSQRLADNEQFF.

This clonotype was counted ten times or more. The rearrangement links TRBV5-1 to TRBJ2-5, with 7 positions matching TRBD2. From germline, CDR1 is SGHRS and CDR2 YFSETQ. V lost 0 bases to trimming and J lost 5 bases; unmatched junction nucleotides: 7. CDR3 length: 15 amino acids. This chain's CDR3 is CASSLEPQGGETQYF. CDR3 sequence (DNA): TGCGCCAGCAGCTTGGAACCTCAGGGAGGGGAGACCCAGTACTTC.

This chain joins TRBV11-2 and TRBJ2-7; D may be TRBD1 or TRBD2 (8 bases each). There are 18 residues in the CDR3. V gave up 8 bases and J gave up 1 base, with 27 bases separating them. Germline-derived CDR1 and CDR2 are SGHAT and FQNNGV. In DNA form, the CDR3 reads TGTGCCAGCCGACAGGGGACGGGGCTAGCGGGTTCTTCCTACGAGCAGTACTTC. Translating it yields CASRQGTGLAGSSYEQYF. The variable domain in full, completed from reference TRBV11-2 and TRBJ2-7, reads EAGVAQSPRYKIIEKRQSVAFWCNPISGHATLYWYQQILGQGPKLLIQFQNNGVVDDSQLPKDRFSAERLKGVDSTLKIQPAKLEDSAVYLCASRQGTGLAGSSYEQYFGPGTRLTVT.

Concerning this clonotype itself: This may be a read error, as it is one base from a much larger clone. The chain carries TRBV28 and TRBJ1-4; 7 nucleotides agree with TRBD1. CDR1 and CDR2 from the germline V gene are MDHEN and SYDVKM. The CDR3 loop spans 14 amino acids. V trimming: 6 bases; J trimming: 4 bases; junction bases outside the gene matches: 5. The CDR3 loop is CASSPTGFNEKLFF. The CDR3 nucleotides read TGTGCCAGCAGCCCGACAGGGTTTAATGAAAAACTGTTTTTT.

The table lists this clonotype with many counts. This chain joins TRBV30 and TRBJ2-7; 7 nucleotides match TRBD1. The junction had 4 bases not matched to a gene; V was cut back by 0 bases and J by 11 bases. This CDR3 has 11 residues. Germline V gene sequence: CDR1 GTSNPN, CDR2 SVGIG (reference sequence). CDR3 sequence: CAWSVSGTEYF. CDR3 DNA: TGTGCCTGGAGTGTATCCGGGACAGAGTACTTC. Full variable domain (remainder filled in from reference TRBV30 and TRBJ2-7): SQTIHQWPATLVQPVGSPLSLECTVEGTSNPNLYWYRQAAGRGLQLLFYSVGIGQISSEVPQNLSASRPQDRQFILSSKKLLLSDSGFYLCAWSVSGTEYFGPGTRLTVT.